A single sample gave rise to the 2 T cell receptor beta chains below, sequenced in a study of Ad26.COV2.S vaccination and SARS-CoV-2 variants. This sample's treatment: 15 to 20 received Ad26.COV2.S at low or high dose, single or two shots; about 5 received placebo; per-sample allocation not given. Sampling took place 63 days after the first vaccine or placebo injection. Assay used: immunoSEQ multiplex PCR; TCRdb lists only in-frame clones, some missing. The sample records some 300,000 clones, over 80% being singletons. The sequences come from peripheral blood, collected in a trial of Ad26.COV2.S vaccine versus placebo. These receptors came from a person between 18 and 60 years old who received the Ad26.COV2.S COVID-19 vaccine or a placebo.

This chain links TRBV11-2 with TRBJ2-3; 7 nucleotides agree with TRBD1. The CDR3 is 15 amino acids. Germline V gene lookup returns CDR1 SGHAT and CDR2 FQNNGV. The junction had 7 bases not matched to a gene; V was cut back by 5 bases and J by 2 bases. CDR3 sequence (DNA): TGTGCCAGCAGCGGCCGGGGACAGCCCACAGATACGCAGTATTTT. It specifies CASSGRGQPTDTQYF.

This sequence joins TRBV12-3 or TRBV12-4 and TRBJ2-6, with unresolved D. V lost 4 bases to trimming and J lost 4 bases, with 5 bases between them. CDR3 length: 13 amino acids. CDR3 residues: CASSSKGANVLTF. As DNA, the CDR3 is TGTGCCAGCAGTTCTAAAGGGGCCAACGTCCTGACTTTC.